Shown below are 21 T cell receptor beta chains from a single sample sequenced in a study of glioma-infiltrating T cells. The iRepertoire nested amplicon-rescue multiplex PCR amplified TCR alpha and beta CDR3s from RNA. A single record per CDR3 protein comes from TCRdb applying MiXCR to the multiplex PCR reads. The sample shows around 150,000 distinct CDR3 sequences, about 39% of them seen only once. The specimen sequenced was glioma tissue, nonneoplastic brain tissue, or PBMCs (not recorded which). These receptors were collected from a human donor with low-grade glioma or glioblastoma, undergoing nonglioma brain surgery, or in good health (not recorded which).

The J gene is TRBJ2-1, the V gene TRBV27, with 8 bases identical to TRBD1. The trim removed 3 bases at V and 8 bases at J, leaving 6 bases unmatched. This CDR3 comprises 14 residues. Per the germline V gene, CDR1 is MNHEY and CDR2 is SMNVEV (reference sequence). Here the CDR3 reads CASSLSGGVYEQFF. The CDR3 DNA reads TGTGCCAGCAGTTTGTCAGGGGGCGTTTATGAGCAGTTCTTC.

The chain uses TRBV6-1 and TRBJ1-5; TRBD1 aligns across 8 bases. The germline V gene encodes CDR1 MNHNS and CDR2 SASEGT. CDR3 size: 14 residues. The V and J ends lost 6 bases and 7 bases, in that order; junction bases with no gene match: 8. In nucleotides, the CDR3 is TGTGCCAGCAGCTCCAGGGGGCTACCCCAGCCCCAGCATTTT. Its protein product is CASSSRGLPQPQHF.

This chain joins TRBV2 and TRBJ1-5; no clear D gene. V lost 5 bases and J lost 2, with 10 bases in between. The CDR3 covers 14 residues. Germline V gene data show CDR1 as SNHLY and CDR2 as FYNNEI. The CDR3 protein is CASSLDEGNQPQHF. The CDR3 nucleotides read TGTGCCAGCAGTCTGGACGAAGGCAATCAGCCCCAGCATTTT.

This clonotype has only a few counts. This chain connects TRBV28 to TRBJ1-2; 12 bases fit TRBD1. In germline, CDR1 is MDHEN, CDR2 SYDVKM. The CDR3 totals 16 residues. V was clipped by 6 bases and J by 2 bases; unmatched bases: 7. CDR3 region: CASRRSGTGGNYGYTF. In DNA, the CDR3 is TGTGCCAGCAGACGATCAGGGACAGGGGGCAACTATGGCTACACCTTC.

This chain uses TRBV27 with TRBJ2-1; 8 bases are a match to TRBD1. The germline V gene has CDR1 MNHEY and CDR2 SMNVEV (reference sequence). With V trimmed by 5 bases and J by 8 bases, 14 bases remained unmatched. The CDR3 runs to 16 residues. CDR3 loop: CASSLIPTGDPHEQFF. The CDR3, as DNA: TGTGCCAGCAGTCTGATACCGACAGGGGATCCCCATGAGCAGTTCTTC.

In this sample, this clonotype turned up a few times. This rearrangement joins TRBV4-1 to TRBJ2-3, with D perhaps matching TRBD1 (6 bases). The CDR3 spans 14 residues. V was shortened by 4 bases and J by 3 bases, with 11 bases between the two germline ends. Per germline, CDR1 MGHRA and CDR2 YSYEKL. CDR3: CASSRGHKTDTQYF. The CDR3, as DNA: TGCGCCAGCAGCCGGGGACACAAGACAGATACGCAGTATTTT.

This chain links TRBV28 with TRBJ2-7; D call uncertain. Germline CDR1 is MDHEN and CDR2 is SYDVKM. The V gene lost 5 bases and the J gene lost 2 bases, with 7 bases spanning the gap. This CDR3 is built from 12 residues. As DNA, the CDR3 is TGTGCCAGCAGTCCCAACGCCTACGAGCAGTACTTC. It codes for CASSPNAYEQYF. The full variable domain, completed using reference TRBV28 and TRBJ2-7, is DVKVTQSSRYLVKRTGEKVFLECVQDMDHENMFWYRQDPGLGLRLIYFSYDVKMKEKGDIPEGYSVSREKKERFSLILESASTNQTSMYLCASSPNAYEQYFGPGTRLTVT.

The CDR3 DNA reads as TGTGCCAGCACAAAGGGGGAGGTCGGGGAGCTGTTTTTT. Translation: CASTKGEVGELFF. The rearrangement uses TRBV6-1 and TRBJ2-2, with D perhaps given as TRBD1 or TRBD2 (6 bases each). V lost 7 bases to trimming and J lost 7 bases, with 13 bases between them. The CDR3 sequence is 13 residues long. Per the germline V gene, CDR1 is MNHNS and CDR2 is SASEGT.

The chain employs TRBV6-6 and TRBJ2-3; 7 bases align to TRBD2. Germline CDR1 is MNHNY and CDR2 is SVGAGI (reference sequence). The CDR3 totals 15 residues. After removal of 0 bases from V and 4 bases from J, the junction contained 4 bases not matched to a gene. The CDR3 sequence: CASSYSRENADTQYF. In DNA form, the CDR3 reads TGTGCCAGCAGTTACTCGCGGGAGAACGCAGATACGCAGTATTTT.

The genes are TRBV20-1 and TRBJ2-5, with D perhaps TRBD2 (7 bases). CDR1 is DFQATT and CDR2 is SNEGSKA in the germline V gene (reference sequence). The germline V and J ends were trimmed by 6 bases and 5 bases, with 19 bases remaining between them. The CDR3 extends over 14 amino acids. As DNA, the CDR3 is TGCAGTGCCCTAAGGGGGGGGGCTGGGGAGACCCAGTACTTC. This encodes CSALRGGAGETQYF.

As regards this clonotype: The junction and the germline gene differ at one end; a read error may be behind it. As DNA, the CDR3 is TGTGCCAGCAACTTAAAACCTAACACTGAAGCTTTCTTT. As protein: CASNLKPNTEAFF. This chain links TRBV7-2 with TRBJ1-1; no firm D call. Germline values: CDR1 SGHTA, CDR2 FQGNSA. This CDR3 has 13 residues.

The V call is TRBV6-6, the J call TRBJ2-1; D is undetermined. V was trimmed by 2 bases and J by 8 bases, leaving 13 bases between them. Per the germline V gene, CDR1 is MNHNY and CDR2 is SVGAGI (reference sequence). The CDR3 has 14 amino acids. CDR3: CASSYRRQTDEQFF. The CDR3 DNA follows: TGTGCCAGCAGTTACAGGCGTCAGACTGATGAGCAGTTCTTC.

The V call is TRBV20-1, the J call TRBJ2-5; 12 bases are a match to TRBD1. The germline V gene has CDR1 DFQATT and CDR2 SNEGSKA (reference sequence). J gave up 5 bases and V 5 bases, and 9 bases lay outside the gene matches. The CDR3 runs to 15 residues. The CDR3 DNA is TGCAGTGCTCCACCGGGACAGGGGGCGAGGGAGACCCAGTACTTC. Translated: CSAPPGQGARETQYF.

The rearrangement uses TRBV7-2 and TRBJ2-7, with 8 bases identical to TRBD2. After removal of 5 bases from V and 5 bases from J, the junction contained 11 bases not matched to a gene. The CDR3 is 15 residues long. Germline assignment: CDR1 SGHTA and CDR2 FQGNSA. CDR3 bases: TGTGCCAGCAGCCCGACGGGGGGGGCCATCCACGAGCAGTACTTC. Its protein product is CASSPTGGAIHEQYF.

This clonotype has just one count. The rearrangement links TRBV4-1 to TRBJ2-1, with unresolved D. V was cut by 0 bases and J by 9 bases, with 9 bases left in between. The germline V gene encodes CDR1 MGHRA and CDR2 YSYEKL. This CDR3 comprises 13 residues. The CDR3 nucleotides read TGCGCCAGCAGCCAAGATGGGTCGATTGAGCAGTTCTTC. Its translation is CASSQDGSIEQFF.

The table lists this clonotype with a few counts. This sequence joins TRBV4-1 and TRBJ2-1; 11 bases are a match to TRBD2. The CDR3 consists of 16 residues. V was clipped by 3 bases and J by 2 bases; unmatched bases: 3. Germline CDR1 MGHRA, CDR2 YSYEKL. The CDR3 coding sequence is TGCGCCAGCAGCCAGGGACTAGCGGAGCCCTACAATGAGCAGTTCTTC. Its protein is CASSQGLAEPYNEQFF.

The sample holds one count of this clonotype. One base away lies a much larger clone, so this may be a sequencing read error. The V and J genes are TRBV4-2 and TRBJ1-5; TRBD1 might be the D (5 bases). V dropped 0 bases and J dropped 7 bases, with 13 bases sitting between them. The germline CDR1 and CDR2 sequences are LGHNA and YNFKEQ. The CDR3 extends over 15 amino acids. The DNA for the CDR3 is TGTGCCAGCAGCCAAGAGACAGTGGGCCGGCAGCCCCAGCATTTT. Protein product: CASSQETVGRQPQHF.

J is TRBJ2-3 and V is TRBV29-1; TRBD1 is a possible D gene (6 bases). The CDR3 is made up of 15 amino acids. Germline V gene data show CDR1 as SQVTM and CDR2 as ANQGSEA. V lost 6 bases to trimming and J lost 6 bases, with 22 bases between them. The DNA of the CDR3 is TGCAGCGTCGCCAGGGGAGCGTTAAATAGGGATACGCAGTATTTT. It specifies CSVARGALNRDTQYF.

The V and J genes are TRBV7-3 and TRBJ1-1; 8 nucleotides match TRBD1. The CDR3 length is 14 residues. Per the germline V gene, CDR1 is SGHTA and CDR2 is FQGTGA. V shed 2 bases, J shed 5 bases, and the junction held 4 bases outside the gene matches. As DNA, the CDR3 is TGTGCCAGCAGCTTAGACCAGGGGGCGACTGAAGCTTTCTTT. Its protein product is CASSLDQGATEAFF.

V usage is TRBV20-1 and J usage is TRBJ1-6; 7 bases align to TRBD1. From germline, CDR1 is DFQATT and CDR2 SNEGSKA (reference sequence). The CDR3 spans 14 residues. V gave up 2 bases and J gave up 8 bases; unmatched junction bases: 6. CDR3 residues: CSARTGTDYSPLHF. CDR3 DNA: TGCAGTGCTAGAACCGGGACAGACTATTCACCCCTCCACTTT.

This clonotype was counted between two and nine times. V gene TRBV15 combines with J gene TRBJ2-7; 12 positions agree with TRBD1. The CDR3 covers 16 residues. Trimming cost V 5 bases and J 7 bases; bases outside gene matches: 12. Germline assignment: CDR1 LNHNV and CDR2 YYDKDF (reference sequence). The CDR3 bases are TGTGCCACCAGCCTTTATCCGGGACAGGGGGCTGGTGAGCAGTACTTC. It is translated as CATSLYPGQGAGEQYF. Supplemented by reference TRBV15 and TRBJ2-7, the full variable domain reads DAMVIQNPRYQVTQFGKPVTLSCSQTLNHNVMYWYQQKSSQAPKLLFHYYDKDFNNEADTPDNFQSRRPNTSFCFLDIRSPGLGDTAMYLCATSLYPGQGAGEQYFGPGTRLTVT.